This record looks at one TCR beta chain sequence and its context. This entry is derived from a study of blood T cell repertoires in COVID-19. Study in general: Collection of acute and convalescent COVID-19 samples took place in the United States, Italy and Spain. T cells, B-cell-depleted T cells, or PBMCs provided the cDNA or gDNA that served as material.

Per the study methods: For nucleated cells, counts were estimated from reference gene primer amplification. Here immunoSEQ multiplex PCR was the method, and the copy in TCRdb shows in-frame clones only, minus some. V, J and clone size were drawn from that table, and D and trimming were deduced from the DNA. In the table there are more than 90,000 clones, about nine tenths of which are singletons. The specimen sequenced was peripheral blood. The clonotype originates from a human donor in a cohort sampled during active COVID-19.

The CDR3 DNA sequence: TGTGCCAGCTCCGGGACAGGGGCTGACTATGGCTACACCTTC. Its translation is CASSGTGADYGYTF. The chain is built from TRBV19 and TRBJ1-2; TRBD1 matches at 10 bases. CDR1 is LNHDA, CDR2 SQIVND, per germline (reference sequence). After removal of 9 bases from V and 3 bases from J, the junction contained 7 bases not matched to a gene. CDR3 length equals 14 residues.